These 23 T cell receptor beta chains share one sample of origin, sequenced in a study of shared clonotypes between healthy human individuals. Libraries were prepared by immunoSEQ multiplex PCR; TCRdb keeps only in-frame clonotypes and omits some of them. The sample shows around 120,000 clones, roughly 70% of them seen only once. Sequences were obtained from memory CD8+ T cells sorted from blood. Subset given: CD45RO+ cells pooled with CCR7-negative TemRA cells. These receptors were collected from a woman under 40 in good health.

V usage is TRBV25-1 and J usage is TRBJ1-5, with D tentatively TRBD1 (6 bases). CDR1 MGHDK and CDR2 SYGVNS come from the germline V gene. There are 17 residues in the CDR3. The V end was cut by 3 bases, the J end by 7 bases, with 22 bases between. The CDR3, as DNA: TGTGCCAGCAGTGACGGGGCCGGGACAACCTTTTTGCAGCCCCAGCATTTT. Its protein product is CASSDGAGTTFLQPQHF.

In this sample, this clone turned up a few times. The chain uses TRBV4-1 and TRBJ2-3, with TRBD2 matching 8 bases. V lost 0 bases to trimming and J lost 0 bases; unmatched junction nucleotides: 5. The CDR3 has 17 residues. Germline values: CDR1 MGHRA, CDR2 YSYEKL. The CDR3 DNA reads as TGCGCCAGCAGCCAAGATCCTGGCGGGAGGAGCACAGATACGCAGTATTTT. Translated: CASSQDPGGRSTDTQYF.

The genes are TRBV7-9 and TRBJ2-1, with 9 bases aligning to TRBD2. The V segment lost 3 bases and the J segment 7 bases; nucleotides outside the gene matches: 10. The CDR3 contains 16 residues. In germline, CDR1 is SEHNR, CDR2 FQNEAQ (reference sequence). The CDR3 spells CASSLLGSGSKNEQFF. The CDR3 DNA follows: TGTGCCAGCAGCTTGTTGGGTAGCGGGAGTAAAAATGAGCAGTTCTTC.

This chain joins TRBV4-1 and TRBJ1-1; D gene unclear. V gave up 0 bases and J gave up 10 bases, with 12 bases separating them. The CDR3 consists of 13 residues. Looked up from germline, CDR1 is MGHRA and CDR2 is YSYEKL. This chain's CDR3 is CASSQDRADGAFF. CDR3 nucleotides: TGCGCCAGCAGCCAAGATCGAGCGGATGGAGCTTTCTTT.

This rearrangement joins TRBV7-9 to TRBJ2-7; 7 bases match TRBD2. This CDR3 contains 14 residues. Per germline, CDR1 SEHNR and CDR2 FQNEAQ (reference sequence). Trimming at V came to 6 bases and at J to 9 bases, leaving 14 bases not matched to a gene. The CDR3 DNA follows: TGTGCCAGCAGAGATAGCGGGCCGTTCCCAGGGCAGTACTTC. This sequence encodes CASRDSGPFPGQYF.

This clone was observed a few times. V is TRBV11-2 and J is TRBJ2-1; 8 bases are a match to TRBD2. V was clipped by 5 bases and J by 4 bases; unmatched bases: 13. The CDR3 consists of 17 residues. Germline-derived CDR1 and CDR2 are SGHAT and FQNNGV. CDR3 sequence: CASSMSPGTSLYNEQFF. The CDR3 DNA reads TGTGCCAGCAGCATGTCCCCCGGGACTAGTCTTTACAATGAGCAGTTCTTC.

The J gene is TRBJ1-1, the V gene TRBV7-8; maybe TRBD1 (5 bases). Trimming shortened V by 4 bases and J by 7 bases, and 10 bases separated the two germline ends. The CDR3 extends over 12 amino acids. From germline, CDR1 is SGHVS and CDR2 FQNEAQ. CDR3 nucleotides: TGTGCCAGCAGCTACGGGACCGTTGAAGCTTTCTTT. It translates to CASSYGTVEAFF.

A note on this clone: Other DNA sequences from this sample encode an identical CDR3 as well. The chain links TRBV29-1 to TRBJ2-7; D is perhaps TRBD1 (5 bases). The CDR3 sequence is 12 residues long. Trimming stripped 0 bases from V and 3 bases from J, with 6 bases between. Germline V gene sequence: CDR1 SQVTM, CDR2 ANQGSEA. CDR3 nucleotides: TGCAGCGTTGAAGATCAGGGCTACGAGCAGTACTTC. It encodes CSVEDQGYEQYF.

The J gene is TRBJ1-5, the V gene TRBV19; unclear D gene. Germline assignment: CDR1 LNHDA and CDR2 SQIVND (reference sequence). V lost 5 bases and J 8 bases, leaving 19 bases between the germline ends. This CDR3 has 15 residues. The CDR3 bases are TGTGCCAGTAGTGTGGGAGCTACCCGGTTTGAGCCCCAGCATTTT. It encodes CASSVGATRFEPQHF. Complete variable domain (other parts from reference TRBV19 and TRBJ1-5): DGGITQSPKYLFRKEGQNVTLSCEQNLNHDAMYWYRQDPGQGLRLIYYSQIVNDFQKGDIAEGYSVSREKKESFPLTVTSAQKNPTAFYLCASSVGATRFEPQHFGDGTRLSIL.

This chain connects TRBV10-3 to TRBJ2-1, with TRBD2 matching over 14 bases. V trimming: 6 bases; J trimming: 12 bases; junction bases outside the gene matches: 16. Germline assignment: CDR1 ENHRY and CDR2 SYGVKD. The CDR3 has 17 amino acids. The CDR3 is CAIRRGLAGENDEVQFF. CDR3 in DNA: TGTGCCATCAGAAGGGGACTAGCGGGAGAAAATGACGAAGTGCAGTTCTTC.

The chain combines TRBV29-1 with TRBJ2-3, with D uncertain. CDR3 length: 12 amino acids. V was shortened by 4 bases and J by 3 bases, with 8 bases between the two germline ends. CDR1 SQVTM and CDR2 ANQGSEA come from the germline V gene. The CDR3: CSVGSLTDTQYF. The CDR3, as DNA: TGCAGCGTTGGATCCCTAACAGATACGCAGTATTTT.

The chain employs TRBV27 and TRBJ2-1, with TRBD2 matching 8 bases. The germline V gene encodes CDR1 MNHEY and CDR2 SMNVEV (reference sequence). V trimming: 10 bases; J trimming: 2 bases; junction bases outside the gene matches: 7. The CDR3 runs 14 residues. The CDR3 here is CATSLADPYNEQFF. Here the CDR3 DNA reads TGTGCCACCTCACTAGCGGATCCCTACAATGAGCAGTTCTTC.

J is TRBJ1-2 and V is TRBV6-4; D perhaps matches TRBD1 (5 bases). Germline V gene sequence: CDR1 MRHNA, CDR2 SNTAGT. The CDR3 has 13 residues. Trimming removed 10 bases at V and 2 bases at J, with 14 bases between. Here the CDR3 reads CATRTEGNYGYTF. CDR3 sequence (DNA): TGTGCCACAAGGACCGAGGGGAACTATGGCTACACCTTC.

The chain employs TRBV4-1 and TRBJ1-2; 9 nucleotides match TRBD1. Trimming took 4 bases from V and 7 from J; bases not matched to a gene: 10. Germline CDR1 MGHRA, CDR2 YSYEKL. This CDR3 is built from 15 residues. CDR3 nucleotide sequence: TGCGCCAGCAGCCTTGGGACAGGGACACGGTTTGGCTACACCTTC. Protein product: CASSLGTGTRFGYTF.

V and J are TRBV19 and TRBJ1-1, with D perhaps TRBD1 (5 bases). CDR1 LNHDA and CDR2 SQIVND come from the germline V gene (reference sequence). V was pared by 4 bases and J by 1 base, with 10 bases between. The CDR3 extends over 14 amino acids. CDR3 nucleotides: TGTGCCAGTAGTACGGGACGGGCGAACACTGAAGCTTTCTTT. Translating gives CASSTGRANTEAFF.

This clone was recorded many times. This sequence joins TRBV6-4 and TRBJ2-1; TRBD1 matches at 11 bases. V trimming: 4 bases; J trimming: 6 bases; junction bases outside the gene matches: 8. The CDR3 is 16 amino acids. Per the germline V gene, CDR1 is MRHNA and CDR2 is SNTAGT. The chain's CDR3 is CASSAETGTGGNEQFF. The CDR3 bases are TGTGCCAGCAGTGCCGAAACCGGGACAGGGGGCAATGAGCAGTTCTTC.

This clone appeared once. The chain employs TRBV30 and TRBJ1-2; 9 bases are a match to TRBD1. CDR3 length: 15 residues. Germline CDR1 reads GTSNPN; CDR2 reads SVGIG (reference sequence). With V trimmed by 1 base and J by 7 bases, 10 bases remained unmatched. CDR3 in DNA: TGTGCCTGGAGTGCCCAAACGGGGGGACAGGGTGGCTACACCTTC. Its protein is CAWSAQTGGQGGYTF.

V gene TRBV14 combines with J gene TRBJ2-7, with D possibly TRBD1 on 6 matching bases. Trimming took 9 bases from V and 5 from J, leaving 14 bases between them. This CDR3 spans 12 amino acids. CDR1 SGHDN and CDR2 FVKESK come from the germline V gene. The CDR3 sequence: CARRTVDNEQYF. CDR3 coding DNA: TGTGCCAGGAGGACAGTGGACAACGAGCAGTACTTC.

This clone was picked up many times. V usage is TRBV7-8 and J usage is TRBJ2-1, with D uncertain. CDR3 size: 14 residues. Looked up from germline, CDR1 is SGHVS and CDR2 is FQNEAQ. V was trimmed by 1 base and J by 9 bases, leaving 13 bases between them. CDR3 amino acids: CASSLVPESGEQFF. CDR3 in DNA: TGTGCCAGCAGCTTAGTTCCCGAATCGGGTGAGCAGTTCTTC.

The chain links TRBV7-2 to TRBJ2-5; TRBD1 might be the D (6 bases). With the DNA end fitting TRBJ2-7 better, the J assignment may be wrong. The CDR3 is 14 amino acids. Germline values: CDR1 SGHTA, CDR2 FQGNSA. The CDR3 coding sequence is TGTGCCAGCAGCTGGACAGTTCGCCCCTACGAGCAGTACTTC. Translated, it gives CASSWTVRPYEQYF.

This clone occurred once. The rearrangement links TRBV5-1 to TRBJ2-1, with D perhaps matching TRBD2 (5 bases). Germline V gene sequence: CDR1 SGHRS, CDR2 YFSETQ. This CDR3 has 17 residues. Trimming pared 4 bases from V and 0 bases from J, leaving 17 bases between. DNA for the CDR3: TGCGCCAGCAGCGCGGGTGAGACGCCCACCTCCTACAATGAGCAGTTCTTC. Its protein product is CASSAGETPTSYNEQFF.

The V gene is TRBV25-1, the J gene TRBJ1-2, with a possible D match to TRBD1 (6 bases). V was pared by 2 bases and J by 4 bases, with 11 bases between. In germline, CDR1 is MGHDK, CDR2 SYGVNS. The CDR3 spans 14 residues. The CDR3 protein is CASSEGGRGYGYTF. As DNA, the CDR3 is TGTGCCAGCAGTGAAGGGGGGCGCGGCTATGGCTACACCTTC.

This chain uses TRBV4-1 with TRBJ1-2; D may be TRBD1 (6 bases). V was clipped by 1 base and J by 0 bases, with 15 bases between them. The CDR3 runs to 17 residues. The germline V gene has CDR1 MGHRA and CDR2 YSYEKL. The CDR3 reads CASSQVPGTPTNYGYTF. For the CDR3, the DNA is TGCGCCAGCAGCCAAGTGCCCGGGACACCAACTAACTATGGCTACACCTTC.